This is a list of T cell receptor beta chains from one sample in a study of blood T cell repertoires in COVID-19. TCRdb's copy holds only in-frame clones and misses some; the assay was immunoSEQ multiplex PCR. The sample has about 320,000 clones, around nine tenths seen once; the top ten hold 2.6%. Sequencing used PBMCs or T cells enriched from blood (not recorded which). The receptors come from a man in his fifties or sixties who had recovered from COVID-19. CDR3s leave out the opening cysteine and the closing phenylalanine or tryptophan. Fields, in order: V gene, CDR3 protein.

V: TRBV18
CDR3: ASSEDRGVWNEQF

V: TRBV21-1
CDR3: ASSKGTGRTSYEQY

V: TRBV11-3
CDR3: ASSRGTSGTDTQY

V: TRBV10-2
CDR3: ASGANSNQPQH

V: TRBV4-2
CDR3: ASSLGTGNGYT

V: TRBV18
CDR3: ASSPPGGAYNEKLF

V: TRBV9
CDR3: ASSVTNWGYT

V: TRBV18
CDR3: ASSERQAGSYNEQF

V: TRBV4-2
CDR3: ASSQYPGGSGYT

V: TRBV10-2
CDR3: ASSEPVSPLH

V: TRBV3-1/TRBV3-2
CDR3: ASSQDRVRSYEQY

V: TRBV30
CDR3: AWSVGQGTGNTIY

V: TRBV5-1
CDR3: ASTPGGTSGNTIY

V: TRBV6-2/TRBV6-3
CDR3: ASSYRGAHGYT

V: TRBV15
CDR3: ATSSRGQGGSQPQH

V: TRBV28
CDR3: ASSLLDRVLYEAF

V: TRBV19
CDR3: ASSRQLNTEAF

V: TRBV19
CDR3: ASSPGGPLSEQF

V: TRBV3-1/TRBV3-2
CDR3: ASSPLTSATYEQY

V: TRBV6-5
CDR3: ASTKDKIAGELF

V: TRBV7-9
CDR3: ASSLPTVGSTEAF

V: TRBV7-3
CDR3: ASSLMPGTSGYT

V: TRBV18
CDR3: ASSPPGTGIGGTEAF

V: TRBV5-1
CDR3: ASSLERTGAMNTEAF

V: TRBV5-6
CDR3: ASSLTEYEQY

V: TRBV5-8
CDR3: ASSADRAPSKLF

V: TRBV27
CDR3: ASSLSMGQTSPLH

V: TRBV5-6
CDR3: ASSLGIGSTGLGQPQH

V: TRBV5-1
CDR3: ASSLDRGHYGYT

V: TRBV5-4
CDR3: ASSLQGMNTEAF

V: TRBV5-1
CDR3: ASSLDGSRNTIY

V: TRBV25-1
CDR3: ASSARGGLNQPQH

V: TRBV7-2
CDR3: ASSLTGQNQPQH

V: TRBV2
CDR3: ASREGQGNSPLH

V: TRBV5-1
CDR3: ASSLGQGALTEAF

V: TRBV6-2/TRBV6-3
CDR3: ASSPPTGGLYNEQF

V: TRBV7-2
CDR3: ASSPPWAGARETQY

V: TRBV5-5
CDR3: ASRPTGNNEKLF

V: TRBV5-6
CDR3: ASSFGGVEAF

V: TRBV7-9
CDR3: ASSSPSSGPNTGELF

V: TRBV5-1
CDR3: ASRTTTALNTEAF

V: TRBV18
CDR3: ASSPTSGRAFNEQF

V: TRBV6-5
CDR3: ASTWRGTSDNEQF

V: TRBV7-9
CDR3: ASSLGQGNYGYT

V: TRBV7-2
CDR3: ASSARLAFRSEQF

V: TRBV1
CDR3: TSSQEPGTSGGGQQVEQF

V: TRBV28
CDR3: ASSLEGLYGYT

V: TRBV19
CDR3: ASSMDRIYSGANVLT

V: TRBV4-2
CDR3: ASSQEGTSVAGELF

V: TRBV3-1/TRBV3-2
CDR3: ASSLLEGVSEAF

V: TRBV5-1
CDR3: ASSEGGSNQPQH

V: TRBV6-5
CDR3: ASSYGRVAF

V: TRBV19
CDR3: ASGRTLLLGGELF